The text below deals with one T cell receptor beta chain. Methods used by the authors: Cell counts per sample came from amplifying reference gene primers. TCRdb's copy holds only in-frame clones and misses some; the assay was immunoSEQ multiplex PCR. V, J and clone size are those of that table, while D and trimming were read from the DNA. This sample carries 240,000 or so clones, roughly 82% of them seen once, and the ten largest clones take over 2%. These data come from a study of blood T cell repertoires in COVID-19. Participant ages covered about 18 to 89 years across some 25 US areas. What the recovered Cohort 3 donors had was two negative PCRs, clearance, or symptom resolution. Sequenced: PBMCs or T cells enriched from blood (not recorded which). This sequence originates from a woman aged 45 to 65 who had recovered from COVID-19.

The CDR3 region is CASSQGLAGGHGDTQYF. The DNA for the CDR3 is TGTGCCAGCAGCCAGGGACTAGCGGGGGGGCATGGAGATACGCAGTATTTT. This chain connects TRBV3-1 (or the pseudogene TRBV3-2) to TRBJ2-3; 16 positions match TRBD2. The CDR3 sequence is 17 residues long. The trim removed 3 bases at V and 5 bases at J, leaving 5 bases unmatched. Germline loops: CDR1 LGHDT, CDR2 YNNKEL (reference sequence).